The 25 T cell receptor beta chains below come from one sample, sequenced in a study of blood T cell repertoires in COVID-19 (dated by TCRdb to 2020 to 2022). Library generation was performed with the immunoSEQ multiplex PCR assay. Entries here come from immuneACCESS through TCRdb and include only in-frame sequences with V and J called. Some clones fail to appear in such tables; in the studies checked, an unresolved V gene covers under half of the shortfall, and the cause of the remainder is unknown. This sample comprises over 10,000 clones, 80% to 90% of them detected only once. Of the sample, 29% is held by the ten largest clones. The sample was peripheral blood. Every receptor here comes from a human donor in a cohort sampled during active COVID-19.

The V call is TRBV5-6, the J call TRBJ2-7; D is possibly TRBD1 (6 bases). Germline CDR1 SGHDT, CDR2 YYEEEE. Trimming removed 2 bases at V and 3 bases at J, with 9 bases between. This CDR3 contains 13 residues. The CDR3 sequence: CASSFQGNYEQYF. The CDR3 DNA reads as TGTGCCAGCAGCTTCCAGGGGAACTACGAGCAGTACTTC.

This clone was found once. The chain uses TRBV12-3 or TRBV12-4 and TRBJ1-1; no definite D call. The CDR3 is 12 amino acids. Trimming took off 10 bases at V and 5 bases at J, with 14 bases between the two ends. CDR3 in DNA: TGTGCCATCATCGCCTCGGGGACTGAAGCTTTCTTT. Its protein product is CAIIASGTEAFF.

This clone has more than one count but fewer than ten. The DNA for the CDR3 is TGTGCCAGAACAGGGGACACTGAAGCTTTCTTT. As protein: CARTGDTEAFF. The chain links TRBV6-5 to TRBJ1-1, with TRBD1 identical over 7 bases. Trimming removed 9 bases from V and 3 bases from J; junction bases left unmatched: 1. The CDR3 spans 11 residues. The germline CDR1 and CDR2 sequences are MNHEY and SVGAGI.

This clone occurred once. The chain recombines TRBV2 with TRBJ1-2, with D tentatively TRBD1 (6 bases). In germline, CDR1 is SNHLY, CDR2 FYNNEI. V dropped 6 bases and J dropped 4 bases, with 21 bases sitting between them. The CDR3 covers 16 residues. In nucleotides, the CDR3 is TGTGCCAGCAGACTACAGGACAGATGGGGTGTCTATGGCTACACCTTC. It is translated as CASRLQDRWGVYGYTF.

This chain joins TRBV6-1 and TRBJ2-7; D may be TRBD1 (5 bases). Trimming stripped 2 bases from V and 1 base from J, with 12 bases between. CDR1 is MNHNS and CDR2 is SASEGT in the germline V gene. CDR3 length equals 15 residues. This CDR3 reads CASSEWVGASYEQYF. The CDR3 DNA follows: TGTGCCAGCAGTGAATGGGTAGGGGCTTCCTACGAGCAGTACTTC.

For the CDR3, the DNA is TGTGCCAGCAGCTCAGCGACACGGTTGCAGTTCTTC. Protein: CASSSATRLQFF. This sequence joins TRBV7-2 and TRBJ2-1, with no clear D. V was clipped by 4 bases and J by 12 bases, with 13 bases between them. The germline V gene encodes CDR1 SGHTA and CDR2 FQGNSA. The CDR3 spans 12 residues.

The CDR3 DNA reads TGTGCCAGTAGTATAGTCGACAGGACTAATGAAAAACTGTTTTTT. Protein: CASSIVDRTNEKLFF. The chain has TRBV19 and TRBJ1-4; D perhaps matches TRBD1 (6 bases). With 1 base removed from V and 2 bases from J, the gap between germline ends came to 8 bases. The germline V gene has CDR1 LNHDA and CDR2 SQIVND (reference sequence). The CDR3 runs 15 residues.

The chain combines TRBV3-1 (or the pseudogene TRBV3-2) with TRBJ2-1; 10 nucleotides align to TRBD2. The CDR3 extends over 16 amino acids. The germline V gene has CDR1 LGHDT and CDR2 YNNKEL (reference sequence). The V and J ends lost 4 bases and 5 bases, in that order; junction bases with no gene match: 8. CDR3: CASSLPTSGGDNEQFF. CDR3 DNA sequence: TGTGCCAGCAGCCTGCCCACGAGCGGGGGGGACAATGAGCAGTTCTTC.

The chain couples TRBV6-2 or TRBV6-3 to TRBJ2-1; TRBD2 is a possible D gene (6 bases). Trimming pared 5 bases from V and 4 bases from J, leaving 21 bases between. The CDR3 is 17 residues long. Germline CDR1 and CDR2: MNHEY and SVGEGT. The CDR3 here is CASSGGIEWGSYNEQFF. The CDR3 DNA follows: TGTGCCAGCAGTGGAGGGATTGAGTGGGGGAGTTACAATGAGCAGTTCTTC.

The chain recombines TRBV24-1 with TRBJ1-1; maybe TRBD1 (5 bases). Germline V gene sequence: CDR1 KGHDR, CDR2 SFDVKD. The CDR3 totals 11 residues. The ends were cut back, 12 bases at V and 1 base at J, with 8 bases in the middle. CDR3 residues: CAPGGNTEAFF. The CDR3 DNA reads TGTGCCCCGGGGGGGAACACTGAAGCTTTCTTT.

The CDR3 reads CASSLDGQGNGYTF. The DNA of the CDR3 is TGTGCCAGCAGTTTGGATGGACAGGGAAATGGCTACACCTTC. The rearrangement uses TRBV27 and TRBJ1-2, with 8 bases lining up with TRBD1. This CDR3 region has 14 residues. The ends lost 3 bases at V and 6 bases at J; junction bases unmatched: 6. The germline V gene encodes CDR1 MNHEY and CDR2 SMNVEV (reference sequence).

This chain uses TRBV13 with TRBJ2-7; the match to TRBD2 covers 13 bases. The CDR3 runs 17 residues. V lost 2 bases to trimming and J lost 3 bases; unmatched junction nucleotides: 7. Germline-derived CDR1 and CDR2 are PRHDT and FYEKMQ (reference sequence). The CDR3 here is CASSLMGTSGANYEQYF. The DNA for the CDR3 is TGTGCCAGCAGCTTAATGGGGACTAGCGGGGCCAACTACGAGCAGTACTTC.

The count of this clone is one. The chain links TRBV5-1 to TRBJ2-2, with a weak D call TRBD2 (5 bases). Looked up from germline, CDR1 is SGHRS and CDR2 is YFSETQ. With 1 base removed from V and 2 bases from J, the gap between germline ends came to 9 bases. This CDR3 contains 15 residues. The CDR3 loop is CASSLISGNTGELFF. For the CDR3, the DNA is TGCGCCAGCAGCTTGATCAGCGGTAACACCGGGGAGCTGTTTTTT.

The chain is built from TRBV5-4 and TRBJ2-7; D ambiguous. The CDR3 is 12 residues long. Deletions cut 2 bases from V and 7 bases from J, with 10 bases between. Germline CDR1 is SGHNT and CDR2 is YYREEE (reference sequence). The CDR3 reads CASSFYLTEQYF. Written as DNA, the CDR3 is TGTGCCAGCAGCTTCTACCTTACGGAGCAGTACTTC.

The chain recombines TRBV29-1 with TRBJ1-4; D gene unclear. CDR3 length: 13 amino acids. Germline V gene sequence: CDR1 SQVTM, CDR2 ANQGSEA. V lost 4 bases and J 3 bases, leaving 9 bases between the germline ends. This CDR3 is CSVVRTANEKLFF. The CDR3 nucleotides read TGCAGCGTTGTCAGAACAGCTAATGAAAAACTGTTTTTT.

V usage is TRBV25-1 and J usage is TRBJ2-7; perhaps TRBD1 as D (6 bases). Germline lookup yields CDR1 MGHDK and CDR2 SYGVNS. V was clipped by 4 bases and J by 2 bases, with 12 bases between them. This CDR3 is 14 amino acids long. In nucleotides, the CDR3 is TGTGCCAGCAGTGCACGGACAGCGCCCTACGAGCAGTACTTC. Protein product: CASSARTAPYEQYF.

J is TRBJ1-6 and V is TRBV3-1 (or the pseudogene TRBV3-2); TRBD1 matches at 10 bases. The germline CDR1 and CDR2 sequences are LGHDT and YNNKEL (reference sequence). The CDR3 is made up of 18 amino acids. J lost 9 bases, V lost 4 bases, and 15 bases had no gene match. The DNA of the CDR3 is TGTGCCAGCAGCCCCAAGAATCCAGAGGGACAGGGGCGTTCACCCCTCCACTTT. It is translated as CASSPKNPEGQGRSPLHF.

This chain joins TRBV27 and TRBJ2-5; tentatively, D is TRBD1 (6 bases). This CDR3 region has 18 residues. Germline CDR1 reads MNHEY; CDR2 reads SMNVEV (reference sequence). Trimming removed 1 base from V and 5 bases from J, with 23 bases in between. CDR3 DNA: TGTGCCAGCAGTTTATATCCCCTACCTAGGACAGTCGAGGAGACCCAGTACTTC. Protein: CASSLYPLPRTVEETQYF.

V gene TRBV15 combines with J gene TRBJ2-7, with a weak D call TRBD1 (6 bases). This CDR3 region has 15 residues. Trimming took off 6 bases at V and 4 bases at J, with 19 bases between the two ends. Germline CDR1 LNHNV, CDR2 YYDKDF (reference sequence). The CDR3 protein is CATRGSDRPSYEQYF. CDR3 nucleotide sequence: TGTGCCACCAGAGGTTCCGACAGGCCTTCTTACGAGCAGTACTTC.

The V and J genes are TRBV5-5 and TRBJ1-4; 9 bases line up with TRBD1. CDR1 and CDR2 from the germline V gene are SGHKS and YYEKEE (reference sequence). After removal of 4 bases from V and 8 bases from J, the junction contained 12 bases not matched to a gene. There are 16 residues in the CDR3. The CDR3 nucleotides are TGTGCCAGCAGCCTGCGATTCGGGACAGGGAACGAAAAACTGTTTTTT. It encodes CASSLRFGTGNEKLFF.

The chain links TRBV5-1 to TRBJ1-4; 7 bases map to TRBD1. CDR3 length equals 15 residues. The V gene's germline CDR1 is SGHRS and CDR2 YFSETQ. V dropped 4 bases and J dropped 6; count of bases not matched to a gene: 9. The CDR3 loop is CASSTTGTEYEKLFF. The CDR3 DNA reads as TGCGCCAGCAGCACCACCGGGACAGAATATGAAAAACTGTTTTTT.

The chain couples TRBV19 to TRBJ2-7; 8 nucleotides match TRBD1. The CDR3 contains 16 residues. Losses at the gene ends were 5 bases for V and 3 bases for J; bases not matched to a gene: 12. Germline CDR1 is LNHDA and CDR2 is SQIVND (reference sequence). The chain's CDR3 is CASSGLLQGGDYEQYF. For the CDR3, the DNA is TGTGCCAGTAGTGGACTTCTACAGGGGGGAGACTACGAGCAGTACTTC.

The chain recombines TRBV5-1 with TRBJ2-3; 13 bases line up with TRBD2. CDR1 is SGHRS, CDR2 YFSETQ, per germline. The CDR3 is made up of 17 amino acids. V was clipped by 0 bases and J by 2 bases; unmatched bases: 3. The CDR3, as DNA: TGCGCCAGCAGCTTGGAGGGACTAGCGGGGAACACAGATACGCAGTATTTT. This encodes CASSLEGLAGNTDTQYF.

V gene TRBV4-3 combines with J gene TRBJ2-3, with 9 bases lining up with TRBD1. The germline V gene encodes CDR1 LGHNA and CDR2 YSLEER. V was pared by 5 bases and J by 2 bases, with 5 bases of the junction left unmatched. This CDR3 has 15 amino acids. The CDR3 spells CASSYGTGPTDTQYF. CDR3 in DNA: TGCGCCAGCAGCTATGGGACAGGGCCCACAGATACGCAGTATTTT.

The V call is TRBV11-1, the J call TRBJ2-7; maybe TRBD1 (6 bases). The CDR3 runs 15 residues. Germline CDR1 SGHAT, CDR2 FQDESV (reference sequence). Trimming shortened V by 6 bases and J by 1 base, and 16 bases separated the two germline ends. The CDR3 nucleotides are TGTGCCAGCAGTTACTCCGACAGGACTTCCTACGAGCAGTACTTC. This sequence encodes CASSYSDRTSYEQYF.